Listed here is a single T cell receptor beta chain. The data are from a study of blood T cell repertoires in COVID-19. Study context: Italy, Spain and the United States were the sources of the convalescent and acute COVID-19 samples. PBMCs, B-cell-depleted T cells, or T cells provided the cDNA or gDNA that made up the material.

In the authors' workflow: Researchers report that nucleated cell counts were estimated from reference gene primer amplification. TCRdb's table, derived via immunoSEQ multiplex PCR, lists solely in-frame clones and lacks some. D and trimming were read from the DNA, whereas the V and J calls and clone size are those reported in that table. Here the sample spans 150,000 to 200,000 clones, 87% being singletons. The sequencing input was peripheral blood. The receptor was derived from a man between 60 and 75 years old with active or convalescent COVID-19.

The CDR3 bases are TGTGCCAGCAGCCAAGACCAGGGTGGCTATGGCTACACCTTC. Amino acid sequence: CASSQDQGGYGYTF. The V gene is TRBV4-2, the J gene TRBJ1-2; weak D call: TRBD1 (5 bases). Germline loops: CDR1 LGHNA, CDR2 YNFKEQ. Trimming took off 0 bases at V and 4 bases at J, with 9 bases between the two ends. The CDR3 sequence is 14 residues long.